The 2 T cell receptor beta chains given below trace back to one sample, sequenced in a study of Ad26.COV2.S vaccination and SARS-CoV-2 variants. The treatment: over 15 received Ad26.COV2.S at low or high dose, single or two shots; 5 received placebo; per-sample allocation not given. Repertoires come from day 63 after the first vaccine or placebo injection. Profiled with immunoSEQ multiplex PCR; TCRdb holds only in-frame clones, not every one. The sample carries around 450,000 clones, roughly 89% recorded once. Sample: peripheral blood, taken in a trial of Ad26.COV2.S vaccine versus placebo. These receptors came from a person aged 18 to 65 who received the Ad26.COV2.S COVID-19 vaccine or a placebo.

V gene TRBV12-5 combines with J gene TRBJ1-2; D is possibly TRBD1 (5 bases). The germline V gene encodes CDR1 LGHNT and CDR2 FRNRAP. This CDR3 has 19 residues. Trimming took off 1 base at V and 5 bases at J, with 26 bases between the two ends. CDR3 sequence: CASGLALLRGGPERYGYTF. DNA of the CDR3: TGTGCTAGTGGTTTGGCTCTCCTAAGGGGAGGGCCCGAACGTTATGGCTACACCTTC.

The CDR3 region has the DNA TGTGCCAGCAGCGCCCCCTTCTACAATGAGCAGTTCTTC. Encoded protein: CASSAPFYNEQFF. The chain is built from TRBV9 and TRBJ2-1; D is ambiguous. The CDR3 sequence is 13 residues long. Germline assignment: CDR1 SGDLS and CDR2 YYNGEE. The ends were cut back, 3 bases at V and 3 bases at J, with 7 bases in the middle.